This entry lists 32 T cell receptor beta chains sequenced from one sample in a study of blood T cell repertoires in COVID-19. The method was immunoSEQ multiplex PCR; TCRdb's version includes in-frame clones alone and lacks a portion of them. The sample yields 200,000 to 250,000 clones, about 83% seen once. Sequencing was performed on peripheral blood. The receptor source for this set is a woman under 40 with COVID-19, enrolled during active disease.

The J gene is TRBJ2-3, the V gene TRBV6-5, with TRBD2 matching over 9 bases. With V trimmed by 6 bases and J by 4 bases, 8 bases remained unmatched. The CDR3 runs 15 residues. Germline assignment: CDR1 MNHEY and CDR2 SVGAGI. The CDR3, as DNA: TGTGCCAGCAGCTTAGCGGGGGCTTTTTCAGATACGCAGTATTTT. This encodes CASSLAGAFSDTQYF.

This chain joins TRBV5-1 and TRBJ2-2, with D uncertain. Germline V gene lookup returns CDR1 SGHRS and CDR2 YFSETQ. Between the trimmed V and J ends, which lost 0 bases and 4 bases, there was a span of 19 bases. This CDR3 contains 18 residues. The CDR3, as DNA: TGCGCCAGCAGCTTGGGATCGGTTATCAGGAACCCCACCGGGGAGCTGTTTTTT. It translates to CASSLGSVIRNPTGELFF.

The chain combines TRBV5-1 with TRBJ2-1; 7 bases are a match to TRBD2. Germline values: CDR1 SGHRS, CDR2 YFSETQ. Unmatched junction bases numbered 11, after V lost 8 bases and J lost 3 bases. The length of the CDR3 is 15 residues. The DNA of the CDR3 is TGCGCCAGTGGGTATAGCGGGTCAGACTACAATGAGCAGTTCTTC. Residues: CASGYSGSDYNEQFF.

The chain recombines TRBV2 with TRBJ2-1; TRBD1 matches 10 bases. Germline loops: CDR1 SNHLY, CDR2 FYNNEI. The J segment lost 2 bases and the V segment lost 5 bases, leaving 18 bases of the junction unmatched. This CDR3 region has 20 residues. CDR3 nucleotide sequence: TGTGCCAGCAGTATTCCGGGACAGGGGCCTCCTAGCGGCACCTACAATGAGCAGTTCTTC. It is translated as CASSIPGQGPPSGTYNEQFF.

The CDR3 protein is CASSLVGQGAKREIEQYF. For the CDR3, the DNA is TGTGCCAGCAGCTTAGTCGGACAGGGGGCGAAGAGGGAAATCGAGCAGTACTTC. This rearrangement joins TRBV7-9 to TRBJ2-7; TRBD1 matches 11 bases. This CDR3 has 18 amino acids. The germline V gene has CDR1 SEHNR and CDR2 FQNEAQ (reference sequence). Unmatched junction bases numbered 14, after V lost 1 base and J lost 6 bases.

The chain couples TRBV18 to TRBJ2-1; 7 bases agree with TRBD2. Germline assignment: CDR1 KGHSH and CDR2 LQKENI. The junction had 1 base not matched to a gene; V was cut back by 0 bases and J by 8 bases. The CDR3 is 13 residues long. CDR3 sequence reads: CASSPPGGDEQFF. Written as DNA, the CDR3 is TGTGCCAGCTCACCACCGGGGGGGGATGAGCAGTTCTTC.

This chain connects TRBV6-2 or TRBV6-3 to TRBJ2-3; 12 bases fit TRBD2. V was pared by 5 bases and J by 5 bases, with 5 bases of the junction left unmatched. This CDR3 region has 15 residues. Germline V gene sequence: CDR1 MNHEY, CDR2 SVGEGT. The CDR3 sequence: CASSLAGGRGDTQYF. CDR3 DNA sequence: TGTGCCAGCAGTCTAGCGGGGGGGCGAGGAGATACGCAGTATTTT.

This chain connects TRBV19 to TRBJ1-1; possible D gene TRBD1, 6 bases. Deletions cut 6 bases from V and 3 bases from J, with 14 bases between. Germline-derived CDR1 and CDR2 are LNHDA and SQIVND (reference sequence). This CDR3 spans 14 amino acids. The CDR3 protein is CASSGTGRYTEAFF. The DNA of the CDR3 is TGTGCCAGTAGCGGAACAGGGCGGTACACTGAAGCTTTCTTT.

Concerning this clone itself: Other DNA sequences of this sample code for an identical CDR3. V is TRBV5-1 and J is TRBJ2-1, with 13 bases lining up with TRBD2. Looked up from germline, CDR1 is SGHRS and CDR2 is YFSETQ. This CDR3 spans 16 amino acids. With 0 bases clipped from V and 6 bases from J, the junction kept 3 bases outside the gene matches. CDR3 sequence: CASSLAGLAGVNEQFF. The CDR3 coding sequence is TGCGCCAGCAGCTTGGCCGGACTAGCGGGAGTCAATGAGCAGTTCTTC.

The chain joins TRBV7-9 to TRBJ2-7, with TRBD2 as a possible D gene (5 bases). The V gene's germline CDR1 is SEHNR and CDR2 FQNEAQ (reference sequence). Trimming took off 4 bases at V and 2 bases at J, with 12 bases between the two ends. This CDR3 has 14 amino acids. The chain's CDR3 is CASSSPDGTYEQYF. Written as DNA, the CDR3 is TGTGCCAGCAGCTCTCCGGACGGGACCTACGAGCAGTACTTC.

V gene TRBV5-5 combines with J gene TRBJ1-1; 8 nucleotides agree with TRBD1. From germline, CDR1 is SGHKS and CDR2 YYEKEE (reference sequence). The CDR3 is 15 residues long. The V and J ends lost 0 bases and 1 base, in that order; junction bases with no gene match: 2. CDR3 DNA sequence: TGTGCCAGCAGCTTGGGTACAGGGGGGAACACTGAAGCTTTCTTT. Translated, it gives CASSLGTGGNTEAFF.

This clone was recorded once. V is TRBV27 and J is TRBJ2-5; D uncertain. V was trimmed by 6 bases and J by 5 bases, leaving 13 bases between them. The CDR3 runs to 13 residues. Germline lookup yields CDR1 MNHEY and CDR2 SMNVEV (reference sequence). Written as DNA, the CDR3 is TGTGCCAGCAGCCTCACAGTAAGGGAGACCCAGTACTTC. Its protein product is CASSLTVRETQYF.

This CDR3 is CASSLLGGTRGNQPQHF. The DNA for the CDR3 is TGTGCCAGCAGCTTGTTGGGGGGGACGAGGGGCAATCAGCCCCAGCATTTT. The chain recombines TRBV5-6 with TRBJ1-5; the D gene is possibly TRBD1 (5 bases). Germline V CDR1 and CDR2: SGHDT, YYEEEE. V was shortened by 1 base and J by 2 bases, with 16 bases between the two germline ends. The CDR3 runs 17 residues.

V gene TRBV2 combines with J gene TRBJ2-1; TRBD2 might be the D (6 bases). V gave up 11 bases and J gave up 12 bases, with 20 bases separating them. This CDR3 comprises 12 residues. The germline gives CDR1 SNHLY, CDR2 FYNNEI. CDR3 in DNA: TGTGCCTCTTACGTCTGGGACTTGGGGCAGTTCTTC. The encoded protein is CASYVWDLGQFF.

The chain links TRBV7-8 to TRBJ2-5, with D perhaps matching TRBD1 (6 bases). The CDR3 has 17 residues. Looked up from germline, CDR1 is SGHVS and CDR2 is FQNEAQ. V was trimmed by 3 bases and J by 5 bases, leaving 22 bases between them. Here the CDR3 reads CASSFSRARTTGETQYF. The CDR3 nucleotides read TGTGCCAGCAGCTTTTCTAGGGCACGAACCACAGGGGAGACCCAGTACTTC. The whole variable domain, filled in from reference TRBV7-8 and TRBJ2-5, reads GAGVSQSPRYKVAKRGQDVALRCDPISGHVSLFWYQQALGQGPEFLTYFQNEAQLDKSGLPSDRFFAERPEGSVSTLKIQRTQQEDSAVYLCASSFSRARTTGETQYFGPGTRLLVL.

The rearrangement joins TRBV5-6 to TRBJ2-3; 7 bases are a match to TRBD1. V lost 0 bases, J lost 1 base, and 11 bases stayed unmatched. Germline CDR1 and CDR2: SGHDT and YYEEEE. This CDR3 has 18 amino acids. CDR3 amino acids: CASSLATGRGRRTDTQYF. Written as DNA, the CDR3 is TGTGCCAGCAGCTTGGCCACCGGTAGGGGGCGTCGCACAGATACGCAGTATTTT.

This sequence joins TRBV4-3 and TRBJ1-4; D not resolved. The V and J ends lost 1 base and 1 base respectively, with 7 bases between them. Germline CDR1 reads LGHNA; CDR2 reads YSLEER. The CDR3 totals 15 residues. The CDR3 DNA reads as TGCGCCAGCAGCCAAGGAACGCGAACTAATGAAAAACTGTTTTTT. It yields the protein CASSQGTRTNEKLFF.

The chain combines TRBV10-2 with TRBJ2-7; 12 bases line up with TRBD2. This CDR3 is 15 amino acids long. Germline CDR1 WSHSY, CDR2 SAAADI. Unmatched junction bases numbered 9, after V lost 10 bases and J lost 2 bases. CDR3 sequence: CATEGRTSGAYEQYF. CDR3 nucleotides: TGCGCCACCGAGGGGAGGACTAGCGGGGCCTACGAGCAGTACTTC.

The chain has TRBV6-6 and TRBJ1-4, with D possibly TRBD1 on 6 matching bases. V lost 5 bases and J lost 5, with 15 bases in between. The V gene's germline CDR1 is MNHNY and CDR2 SVGAGI (reference sequence). CDR3 length equals 15 residues. This CDR3 is CASSPNRVGNEKLFF. Written as DNA, the CDR3 is TGTGCCAGCAGTCCAAACAGGGTCGGGAATGAAAAACTGTTTTTT.

The chain couples TRBV6-4 to TRBJ2-1; 10 bases line up with TRBD2. The junction had 10 bases not matched to a gene; V was cut back by 7 bases and J by 1 base. The germline V gene has CDR1 MRHNA and CDR2 SNTAGT. This CDR3 spans 17 amino acids. CDR3 sequence (DNA): TGTGCCAGCAAAAACTCAGCGGGGGGGATTTCCTACAATGAGCAGTTCTTC. This translates into CASKNSAGGISYNEQFF.

This clone came up once. The chain recombines TRBV9 with TRBJ1-1; D is ambiguous. Trimming removed 0 bases at V and 1 base at J, with 4 bases between. This CDR3 contains 13 residues. CDR1 is SGDLS and CDR2 is YYNGEE in the germline V gene. CDR3 in amino acids: CASSVAPNTEAFF. Written as DNA, the CDR3 is TGTGCCAGCAGCGTAGCTCCGAACACTGAAGCTTTCTTT. Full variable domain (remainder filled in from reference TRBV9 and TRBJ1-1): DSGVTQTPKHLITATGQRVTLRCSPRSGDLSVYWYQQSLDQGLQFLIQYYNGEERAKGNILERFSAQQFPDLHSELNLSSLELGDSALYFCASSVAPNTEAFFGQGTRLTVV.

V and J are TRBV30 and TRBJ1-2; 10 bases agree with TRBD1. Germline V gene data show CDR1 as GTSNPN and CDR2 as SVGIG (reference sequence). CDR3 length equals 13 residues. J was trimmed by 8 bases and V by 1 base; bases with no gene match: 4. CDR3 sequence reads: CAWSGQGAGGYTF. CDR3 bases: TGTGCCTGGAGTGGACAGGGGGCGGGAGGCTACACCTTC.

The chain is built from TRBV24-1 and TRBJ1-1; no clear D. The V gene lost 3 bases and the J gene lost 6 bases, with 10 bases spanning the gap. This CDR3 region has 13 residues. Germline CDR1 reads KGHDR; CDR2 reads SFDVKD. The CDR3 coding sequence is TGTGCCACCAGTGATCCGCAGGTCCCTGAAGCTTTCTTT. Its translation is CATSDPQVPEAFF.

The J gene is TRBJ2-2, the V gene TRBV10-3, with 7 bases identical to TRBD1. V gave up 2 bases and J gave up 2 bases; unmatched junction bases: 2. The CDR3 extends over 15 amino acids. Germline CDR1 is ENHRY and CDR2 is SYGVKD. CDR3 in amino acids: CAISERDSNTGELFF. Here the CDR3 DNA reads TGTGCCATCAGTGAGAGGGACAGCAACACCGGGGAGCTGTTTTTT.

The rearrangement joins TRBV5-5 to TRBJ1-6, with D perhaps matching TRBD1 (6 bases). The CDR3 extends over 14 amino acids. Trimming pared 4 bases from V and 6 bases from J, leaving 11 bases between. The V gene's germline CDR1 is SGHKS and CDR2 YYEKEE (reference sequence). The CDR3 loop reads CASSPGQFNSPLHF. DNA of the CDR3: TGTGCCAGCAGCCCCGGACAGTTTAATTCACCCCTCCACTTT.

The chain is built from TRBV7-9 and TRBJ1-1; D not resolved. V shed 1 base and J shed 9 bases, with 15 bases lying between them. Germline values: CDR1 SEHNR, CDR2 FQNEAQ (reference sequence). The CDR3 is 14 residues long. Here the CDR3 reads CASSLGSGVGKAFF. CDR3 bases: TGTGCCAGCAGCTTAGGGTCCGGGGTCGGAAAAGCTTTCTTT.

This chain connects TRBV7-2 to TRBJ1-3; D is uncertain. Germline assignment: CDR1 SGHTA and CDR2 FQGNSA. V lost 1 base and J 4 bases, leaving 11 bases between the germline ends. The CDR3 spans 15 residues. The CDR3 region is CASSLGAGFGNTIYF. The CDR3 DNA reads TGTGCCAGCAGCTTAGGGGCGGGGTTCGGAAACACCATATATTTT.

The J gene is TRBJ2-3, the V gene TRBV2, with D maybe TRBD2 (5 bases). This CDR3 spans 16 amino acids. V was pared by 4 bases and J by 3 bases, with 17 bases between. Germline V gene lookup returns CDR1 SNHLY and CDR2 FYNNEI. The DNA of the CDR3 is TGTGCCAGCAGTGTAATTTCGAGTCGGGGTACAGATACGCAGTATTTT. Translating gives CASSVISSRGTDTQYF.

This sequence joins TRBV6-5 and TRBJ1-2; D is ambiguous. This CDR3 has 12 residues. CDR1 is MNHEY, CDR2 SVGAGI, per germline. The V and J ends lost 8 bases and 0 bases respectively, with 7 bases between them. The CDR3 DNA reads TGTGCCAGCTCTCCTACTAACTATGGCTACACCTTC. This codes for CASSPTNYGYTF.

The gene calls are TRBV4-1 and TRBJ2-1, with 10 nucleotides matching TRBD1. CDR3 size: 15 residues. Trimming at V came to 8 bases and at J to 4 bases, leaving 8 bases not matched to a gene. CDR1 is MGHRA and CDR2 is YSYEKL in the germline V gene. CDR3 nucleotides: TGCGCCAGCGCCTCGACAGGGGGCTTGTACAATGAGCAGTTCTTC. Translation: CASASTGGLYNEQFF.

The chain employs TRBV19 and TRBJ1-2; tentative D call: TRBD1 (5 bases). The CDR3 length is 13 residues. V lost 7 bases to trimming and J lost 7 bases, with 16 bases between them. Germline values: CDR1 LNHDA, CDR2 SQIVND (reference sequence). In DNA form, the CDR3 reads TGTGCCAGTAACTCGGGACTATGGCTTGGCTACACCTTC. It translates to CASNSGLWLGYTF. The full variable domain, in which reference TRBV19 and TRBJ1-2 provide the parts outside the CDR3, is DGGITQSPKYLFRKEGQNVTLSCEQNLNHDAMYWYRQDPGQGLRLIYYSQIVNDFQKGDIAEGYSVSREKKESFPLTVTSAQKNPTAFYLCASNSGLWLGYTFGSGTRLTVV.

J is TRBJ2-1 and V is TRBV2; 8 nucleotides match TRBD2. This CDR3 has 15 amino acids. Trimming cost V 7 bases and J 0 bases; bases outside gene matches: 5. Germline V gives CDR1 SNHLY, CDR2 FYNNEI. Here the CDR3 DNA reads TGTGCCAGCACCAGAAGCGGGGGCTCCTACAATGAGCAGTTCTTC. Encoded protein: CASTRSGGSYNEQFF.